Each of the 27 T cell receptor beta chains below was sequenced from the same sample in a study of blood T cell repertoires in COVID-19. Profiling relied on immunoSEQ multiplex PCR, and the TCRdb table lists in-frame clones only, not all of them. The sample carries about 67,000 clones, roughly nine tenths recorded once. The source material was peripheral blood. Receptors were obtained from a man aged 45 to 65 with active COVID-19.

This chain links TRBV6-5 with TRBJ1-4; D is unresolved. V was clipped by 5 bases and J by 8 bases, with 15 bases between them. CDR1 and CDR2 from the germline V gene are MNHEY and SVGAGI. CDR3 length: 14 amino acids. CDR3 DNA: TGTGCCAGCAGTAAGCTCGGGTCCGCAGAAAAACTGTTTTTT. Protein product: CASSKLGSAEKLFF.

In DNA form, the CDR3 reads TGTGCCAGCAGTCCGGACACCCGCTCCTACAATGAGCAGTTCTTC. Amino acid sequence: CASSPDTRSYNEQFF. The chain carries TRBV2 and TRBJ2-1; D is perhaps TRBD1 (5 bases). Trimming shortened V by 5 bases and J by 0 bases, and 11 bases separated the two germline ends. This CDR3 has 15 residues. The V gene's germline CDR1 is SNHLY and CDR2 FYNNEI.

CDR3 in DNA: TGCGCCAGCAGCTTCGGGACAGATACGCAGTATTTT. It encodes CASSFGTDTQYF. This sequence joins TRBV5-1 and TRBJ2-3; unclear D gene. The germline V gene has CDR1 SGHRS and CDR2 YFSETQ. V was shortened by 2 bases and J by 3 bases, with 4 bases between the two germline ends. The CDR3 has 12 amino acids.

In DNA form, the CDR3 reads TGCGCCAGCAGCTTAGGGACAGGGTACAGGGAGCAGTACTTC. Its protein is CASSLGTGYREQYF. The gene calls are TRBV5-1 and TRBJ2-7; TRBD1 aligns across 9 bases. V lost 2 bases, J lost 7 bases, and 7 bases stayed unmatched. The CDR3 consists of 14 residues. CDR1 and CDR2 from the germline V gene are SGHRS and YFSETQ.

The DNA of the CDR3 is TGTGCCAGCAGTTTATTCCGGCGGGCAGAAGCCTACGAGCAGTACTTC. Translated, it gives CASSLFRRAEAYEQYF. This sequence joins TRBV27 and TRBJ2-7; a weak D match, TRBD2 (5 bases). Trimming removed 1 base at V and 2 bases at J, with 15 bases between. This CDR3 is 16 amino acids long. In germline, CDR1 is MNHEY, CDR2 SMNVEV (reference sequence).

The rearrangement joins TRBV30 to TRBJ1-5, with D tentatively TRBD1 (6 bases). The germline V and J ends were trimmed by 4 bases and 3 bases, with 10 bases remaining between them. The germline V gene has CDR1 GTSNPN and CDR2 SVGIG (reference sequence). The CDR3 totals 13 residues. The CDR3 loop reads CAWTGQNNQPQHF. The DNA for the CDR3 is TGTGCCTGGACAGGACAGAACAATCAGCCCCAGCATTTT.

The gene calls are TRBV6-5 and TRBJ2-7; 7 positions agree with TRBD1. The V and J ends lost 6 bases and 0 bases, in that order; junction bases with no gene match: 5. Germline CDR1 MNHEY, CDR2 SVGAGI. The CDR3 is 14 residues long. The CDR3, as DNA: TGTGCCAGCAGGACGGGACAGAGCTCCTACGAGCAGTACTTC. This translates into CASRTGQSSYEQYF.

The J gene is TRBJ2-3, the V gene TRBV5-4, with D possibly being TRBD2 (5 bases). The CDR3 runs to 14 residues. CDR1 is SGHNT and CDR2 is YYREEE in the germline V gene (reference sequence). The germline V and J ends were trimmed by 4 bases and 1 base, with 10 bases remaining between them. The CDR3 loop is CASSRRGGTDTQYF. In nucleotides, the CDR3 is TGTGCCAGCAGCCGCCGGGGAGGCACAGATACGCAGTATTTT.

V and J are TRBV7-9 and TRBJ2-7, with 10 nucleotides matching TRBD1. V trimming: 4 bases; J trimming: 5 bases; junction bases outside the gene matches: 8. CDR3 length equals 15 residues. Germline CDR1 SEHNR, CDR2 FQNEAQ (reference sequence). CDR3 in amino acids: CASSSFGDRGHEQYF. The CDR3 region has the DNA TGTGCCAGCAGCTCATTTGGGGACAGGGGTCACGAGCAGTACTTC.

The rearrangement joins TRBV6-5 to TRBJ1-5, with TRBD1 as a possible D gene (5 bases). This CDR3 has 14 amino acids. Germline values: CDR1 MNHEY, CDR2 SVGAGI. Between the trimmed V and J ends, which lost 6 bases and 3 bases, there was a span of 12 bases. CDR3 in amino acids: CASSLTGPNQPQHF. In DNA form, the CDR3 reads TGTGCCAGCAGCCTCACAGGCCCCAATCAGCCCCAGCATTTT.

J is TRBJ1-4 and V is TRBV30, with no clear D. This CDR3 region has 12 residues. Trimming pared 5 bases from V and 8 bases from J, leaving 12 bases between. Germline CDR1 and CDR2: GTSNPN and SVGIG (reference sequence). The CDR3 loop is CAWASGSEKLFF. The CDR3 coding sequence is TGTGCCTGGGCCTCAGGTTCCGAAAAACTGTTTTTT.

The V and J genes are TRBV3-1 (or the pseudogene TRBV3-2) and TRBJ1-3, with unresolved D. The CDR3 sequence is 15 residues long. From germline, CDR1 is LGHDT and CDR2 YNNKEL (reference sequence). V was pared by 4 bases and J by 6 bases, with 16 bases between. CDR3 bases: TGTGCCAGCAGCCGACTCGGTGTGGCGGCAAACACCATATATTTT. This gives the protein CASSRLGVAANTIYF.

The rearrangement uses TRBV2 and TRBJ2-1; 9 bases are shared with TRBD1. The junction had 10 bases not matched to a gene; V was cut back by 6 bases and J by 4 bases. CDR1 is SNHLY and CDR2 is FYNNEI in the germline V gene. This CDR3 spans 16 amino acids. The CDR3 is CASSPLGGQGYNEQFF. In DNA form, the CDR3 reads TGTGCCAGCAGCCCCCTCGGGGGACAGGGTTACAATGAGCAGTTCTTC.

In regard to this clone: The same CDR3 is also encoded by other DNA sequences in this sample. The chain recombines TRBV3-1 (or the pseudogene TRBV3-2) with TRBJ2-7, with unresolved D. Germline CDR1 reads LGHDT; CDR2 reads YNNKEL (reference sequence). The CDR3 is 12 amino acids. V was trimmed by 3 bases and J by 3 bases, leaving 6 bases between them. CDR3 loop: CASSQSSYEQYF. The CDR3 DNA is TGTGCCAGCAGCCAGAGTAGCTACGAGCAGTACTTC.

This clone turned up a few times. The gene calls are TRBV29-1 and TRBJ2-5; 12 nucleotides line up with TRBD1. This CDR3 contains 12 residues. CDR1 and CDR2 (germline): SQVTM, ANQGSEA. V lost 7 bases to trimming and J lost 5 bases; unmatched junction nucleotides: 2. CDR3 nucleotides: TGCAGCGGGGGACAGGGGGCTGAGACCCAGTACTTC. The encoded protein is CSGGQGAETQYF. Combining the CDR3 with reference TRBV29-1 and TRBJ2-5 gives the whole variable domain SAVISQKPSRDICQRGTSLTIQCQVDSQVTMMFWYRQQPGQSLTLIATANQGSEATYESGFVIDKFPISRPNLTFSTLTVSNMSPEDSSIYLCSGGQGAETQYFGPGTRLLVL.

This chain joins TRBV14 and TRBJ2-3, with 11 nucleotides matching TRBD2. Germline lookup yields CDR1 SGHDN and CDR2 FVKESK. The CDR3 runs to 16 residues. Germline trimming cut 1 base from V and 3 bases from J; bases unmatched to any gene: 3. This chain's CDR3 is CASSQGASGRTDTQYF. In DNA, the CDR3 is TGTGCCAGCAGCCAAGGGGCTAGCGGGAGGACAGATACGCAGTATTTT.

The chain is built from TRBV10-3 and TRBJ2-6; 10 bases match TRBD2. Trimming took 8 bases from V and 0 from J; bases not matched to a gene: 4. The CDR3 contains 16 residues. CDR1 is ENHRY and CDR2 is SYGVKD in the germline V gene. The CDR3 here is CAIGSGGASGANVLTF. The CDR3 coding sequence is TGTGCCATCGGGAGCGGGGGGGCCTCTGGGGCCAACGTCCTGACTTTC.

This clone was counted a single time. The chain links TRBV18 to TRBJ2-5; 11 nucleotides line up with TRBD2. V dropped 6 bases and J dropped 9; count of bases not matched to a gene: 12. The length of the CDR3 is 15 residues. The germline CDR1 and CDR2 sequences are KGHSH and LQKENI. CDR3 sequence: CASSTETSGVLSQYF. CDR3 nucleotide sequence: TGTGCCAGCTCTACCGAGACTAGCGGGGTGCTGTCCCAGTACTTC.

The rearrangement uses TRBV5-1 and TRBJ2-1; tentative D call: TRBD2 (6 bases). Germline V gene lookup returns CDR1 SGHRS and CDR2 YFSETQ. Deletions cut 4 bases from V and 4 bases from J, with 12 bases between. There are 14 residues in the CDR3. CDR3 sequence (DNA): TGCGCCAGCAGCCTTAGCGGCCCATACAATGAGCAGTTCTTC. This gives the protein CASSLSGPYNEQFF.

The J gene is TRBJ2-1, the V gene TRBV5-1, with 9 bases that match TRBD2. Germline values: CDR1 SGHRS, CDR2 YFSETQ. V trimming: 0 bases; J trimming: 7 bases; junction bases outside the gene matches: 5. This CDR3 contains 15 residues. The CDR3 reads CASSLGGGVPNEQFF. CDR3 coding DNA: TGCGCCAGCAGCTTGGGCGGGGGGGTCCCAAATGAGCAGTTCTTC.

CDR3 bases: TGCGCCAGCAGCCCGCTCGGGACACCGAATCAGCCCCAGCATTTT. Protein sequence: CASSPLGTPNQPQHF. This rearrangement joins TRBV5-1 to TRBJ1-5, with a weak D call TRBD1 (6 bases). The CDR3 is 15 amino acids. CDR1 and CDR2 (germline): SGHRS, YFSETQ. The V end was cut by 4 bases, the J end by 4 bases, with 15 bases between.

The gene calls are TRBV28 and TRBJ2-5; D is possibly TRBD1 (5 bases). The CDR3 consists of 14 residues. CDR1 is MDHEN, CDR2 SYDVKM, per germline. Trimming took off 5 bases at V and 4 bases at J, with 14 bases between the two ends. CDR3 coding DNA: TGTGCCAGCAGTGGCCGGAGTGGGGCAGAGACCCAGTACTTC. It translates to CASSGRSGAETQYF.

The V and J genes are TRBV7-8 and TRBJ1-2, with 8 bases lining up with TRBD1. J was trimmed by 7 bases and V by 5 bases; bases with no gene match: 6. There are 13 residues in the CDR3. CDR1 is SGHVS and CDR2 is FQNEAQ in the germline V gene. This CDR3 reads CASSRGQGSGYTF. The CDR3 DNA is TGTGCCAGCAGCCGAGGACAGGGTAGTGGCTACACCTTC.

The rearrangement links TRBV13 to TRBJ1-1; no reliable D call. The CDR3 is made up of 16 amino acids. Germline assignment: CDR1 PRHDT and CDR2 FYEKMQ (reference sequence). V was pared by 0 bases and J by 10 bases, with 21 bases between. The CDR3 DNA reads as TGTGCCAGCAGCTTAGGCCAGGTGGGCTTCGCAGGTGGAGCTTTCTTT. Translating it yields CASSLGQVGFAGGAFF.

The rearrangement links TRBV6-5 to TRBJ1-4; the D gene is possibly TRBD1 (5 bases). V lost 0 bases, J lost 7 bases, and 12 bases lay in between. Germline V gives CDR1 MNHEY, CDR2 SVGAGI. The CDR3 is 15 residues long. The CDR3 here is CASSYSFGGGEKLFF. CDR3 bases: TGTGCCAGCAGTTACTCGTTTGGGGGAGGTGAAAAACTGTTTTTT.

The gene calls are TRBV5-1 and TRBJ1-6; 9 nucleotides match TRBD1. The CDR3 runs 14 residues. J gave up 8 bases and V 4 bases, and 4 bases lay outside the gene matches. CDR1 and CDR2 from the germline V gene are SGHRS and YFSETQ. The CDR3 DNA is TGCGCCAGCAGCCGACAGGGGGAAGATTCACCCCTCCACTTT. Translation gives CASSRQGEDSPLHF. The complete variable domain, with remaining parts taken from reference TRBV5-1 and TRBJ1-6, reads KAGVTQTPRYLIKTRGQQVTLSCSPISGHRSVSWYQQTPGQGLQFLFEYFSETQRNKGNFPGRFSGRQFSNSRSEMNVSTLELGDSALYLCASSRQGEDSPLHFGNGTRLTVT.

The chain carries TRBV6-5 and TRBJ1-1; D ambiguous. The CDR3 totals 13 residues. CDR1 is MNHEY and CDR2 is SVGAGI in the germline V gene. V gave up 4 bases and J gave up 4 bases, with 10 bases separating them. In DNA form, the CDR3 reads TGTGCCAGCAGTTTACCTTCCGGCACTGAAGCTTTCTTT. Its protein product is CASSLPSGTEAFF.